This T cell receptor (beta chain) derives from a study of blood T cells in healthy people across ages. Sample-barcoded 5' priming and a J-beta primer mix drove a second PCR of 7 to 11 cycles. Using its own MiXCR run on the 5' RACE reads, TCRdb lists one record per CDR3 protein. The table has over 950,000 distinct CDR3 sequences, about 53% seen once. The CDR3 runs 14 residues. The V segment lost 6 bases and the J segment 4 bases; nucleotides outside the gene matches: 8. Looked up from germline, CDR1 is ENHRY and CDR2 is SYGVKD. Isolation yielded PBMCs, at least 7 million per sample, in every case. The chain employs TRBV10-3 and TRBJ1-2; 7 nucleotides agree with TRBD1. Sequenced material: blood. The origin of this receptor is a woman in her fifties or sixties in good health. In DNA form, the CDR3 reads TGTGCCATCAGACAGACAGGGACCGGCTATGGCTACACCTTC. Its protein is CAIRQTGTGYGYTF.